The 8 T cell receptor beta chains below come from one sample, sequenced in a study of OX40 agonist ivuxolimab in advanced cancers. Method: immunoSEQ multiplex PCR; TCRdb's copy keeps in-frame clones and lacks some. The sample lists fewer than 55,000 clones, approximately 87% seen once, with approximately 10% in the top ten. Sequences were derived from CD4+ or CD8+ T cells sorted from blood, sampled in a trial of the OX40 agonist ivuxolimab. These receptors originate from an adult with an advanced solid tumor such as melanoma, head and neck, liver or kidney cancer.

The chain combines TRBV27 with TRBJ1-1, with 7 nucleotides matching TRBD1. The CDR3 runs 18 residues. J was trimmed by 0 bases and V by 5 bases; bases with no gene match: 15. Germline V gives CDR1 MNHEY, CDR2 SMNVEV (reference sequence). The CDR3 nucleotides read TGTGCCAGCAGTAAACCGAACAGGGGACAAATGGTGAACACTGAAGCTTTCTTT. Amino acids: CASSKPNRGQMVNTEAFF.

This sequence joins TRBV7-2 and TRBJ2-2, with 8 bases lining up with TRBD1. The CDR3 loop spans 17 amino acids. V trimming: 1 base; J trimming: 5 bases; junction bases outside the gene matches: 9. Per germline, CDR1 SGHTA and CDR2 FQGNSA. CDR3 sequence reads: CASSLEPGQGWTGELFF. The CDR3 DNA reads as TGTGCCAGCAGCTTAGAGCCCGGACAGGGTTGGACCGGGGAGCTGTTTTTT.

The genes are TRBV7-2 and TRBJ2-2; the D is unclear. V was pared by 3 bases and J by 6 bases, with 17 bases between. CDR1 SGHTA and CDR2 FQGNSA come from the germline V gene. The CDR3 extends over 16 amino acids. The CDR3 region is CASSFIPAVQPGELFF. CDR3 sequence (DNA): TGTGCCAGCAGCTTCATTCCAGCCGTACAACCCGGGGAGCTGTTTTTT.

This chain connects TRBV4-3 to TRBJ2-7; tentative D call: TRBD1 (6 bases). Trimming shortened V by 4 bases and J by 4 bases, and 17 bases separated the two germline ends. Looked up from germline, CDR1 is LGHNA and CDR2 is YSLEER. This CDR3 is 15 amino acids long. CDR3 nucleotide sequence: TGCGCCAGCAGCCGTCACAGGGAGATGAATTACGAGCAGTACTTC. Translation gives CASSRHREMNYEQYF.

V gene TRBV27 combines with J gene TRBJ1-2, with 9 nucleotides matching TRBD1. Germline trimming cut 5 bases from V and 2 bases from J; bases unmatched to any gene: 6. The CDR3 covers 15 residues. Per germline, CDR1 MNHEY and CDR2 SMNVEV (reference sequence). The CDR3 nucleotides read TGTGCCAGCAGTACAGGGGGCTTTCGAAACTATGGCTACACCTTC. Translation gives CASSTGGFRNYGYTF.

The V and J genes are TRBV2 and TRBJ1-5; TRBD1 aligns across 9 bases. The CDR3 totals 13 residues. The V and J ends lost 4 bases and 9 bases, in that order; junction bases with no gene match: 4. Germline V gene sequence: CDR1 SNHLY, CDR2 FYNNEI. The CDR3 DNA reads TGTGCCAGCAGTGGGGGACAGGGAAGGCCCCAGCATTTT. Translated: CASSGGQGRPQHF.

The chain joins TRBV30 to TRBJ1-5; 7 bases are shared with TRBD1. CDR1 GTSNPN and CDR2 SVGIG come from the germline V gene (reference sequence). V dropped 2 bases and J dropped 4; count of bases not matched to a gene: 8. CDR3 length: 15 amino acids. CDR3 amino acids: CAWSTTGIRNQPQHF. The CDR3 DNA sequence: TGTGCCTGGAGTACGACAGGGATCCGAAATCAGCCCCAGCATTTT. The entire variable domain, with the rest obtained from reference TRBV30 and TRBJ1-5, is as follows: SQTIHQWPATLVQPVGSPLSLECTVEGTSNPNLYWYRQAAGRGLQLLFYSVGIGQISSEVPQNLSASRPQDRQFILSSKKLLLSDSGFYLCAWSTTGIRNQPQHFGDGTRLSIL.

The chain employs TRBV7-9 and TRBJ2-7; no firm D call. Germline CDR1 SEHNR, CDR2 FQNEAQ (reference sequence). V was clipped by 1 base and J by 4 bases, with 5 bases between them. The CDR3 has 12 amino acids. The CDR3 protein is CASSLVGYEQYF. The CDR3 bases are TGTGCCAGCAGCTTAGTGGGTTACGAGCAGTACTTC.